This passage covers 8 T cell receptor beta chains from one sample sequenced in a study of early T cells in non-severe SARS-CoV-2 infection. TCRdb re-called the 5' RACE reads with MiXCR, one entry per CDR3 protein. This sample yields about 72,000 distinct CDR3 sequences, of which about 9.4% are seen a single time; more than 7.5% belongs to the top ten. Sequencing used whole blood, obtained at baseline. The source is an adult who was a healthcare worker with PCR-confirmed SARS-CoV-2 infection or an uninfected control (not recorded which).

This clonotype has a count of ten or more. This chain uses TRBV3-1 with TRBJ1-2; D gene unclear. CDR1 is LGHDT and CDR2 is YNNKEL in the germline V gene (reference sequence). This CDR3 spans 15 amino acids. V lost 4 bases, J lost 0 bases, and 12 bases lay in between. This chain's CDR3 is CASSREDGTNYGYTF. The CDR3 bases are TGTGCCAGCAGCCGTGAGGACGGCACTAACTATGGCTACACCTTC.

The chain employs TRBV5-1 and TRBJ2-3; D tentatively reads TRBD1 or TRBD2 (5 bases each). Germline CDR1 is SGHRS and CDR2 is YFSETQ. Trimming shortened V by 5 bases and J by 6 bases, and 10 bases separated the two germline ends. This CDR3 has 12 amino acids. The CDR3 bases are TGCGCCAGCAGTTCGGGGCGGGATACGCAGTATTTT. It specifies CASSSGRDTQYF.

The chain recombines TRBV10-2 with TRBJ2-3; D ambiguous. V lost 2 bases and J lost 5, with 11 bases in between. Per germline, CDR1 WSHSY and CDR2 SAAADI. The CDR3 length is 14 residues. Here the CDR3 DNA reads TGCGCCAGCAGTGAGCTAGGCCGAGGAGATACGCAGTATTTT. Encoded protein: CASSELGRGDTQYF.

J is TRBJ1-4 and V is TRBV3-1, with 8 bases matching TRBD1. Looked up from germline, CDR1 is LGHDT and CDR2 is YNNKEL (reference sequence). V shed 1 base, J shed 5 bases, and the junction held 6 bases outside the gene matches. CDR3 size: 16 residues. CDR3 residues: CASSQGEAGGNEKLFF. CDR3 DNA sequence: TGTGCCAGCAGCCAAGGAGAGGCAGGGGGCAATGAAAAACTGTTTTTT.

The sample holds a few counts of this clonotype. The rearrangement uses TRBV4-1 and TRBJ1-2; D unclear. The CDR3 loop spans 15 amino acids. Germline V CDR1 and CDR2: MGHRA, YSYEKL. Trimming removed 1 base at V and 3 bases at J, with 12 bases between. CDR3 nucleotides: TGCGCCAGCAGCCAAGTTAACTTGAAAGACTATGGCTACACCTTC. This encodes CASSQVNLKDYGYTF.

The rearrangement links TRBV6-5 to TRBJ1-1; no firm D call. The CDR3 is made up of 12 amino acids. The V end was cut by 6 bases, the J end by 1 base, with 6 bases between. From germline, CDR1 is MNHEY and CDR2 SVGAGI. CDR3 bases: TGTGCCAGCAGGATGGGGAACACTGAAGCTTTCTTT. As protein: CASRMGNTEAFF.

At least ten counts were recorded for this clonotype. The chain links TRBV5-6 to TRBJ1-3; D is undetermined. The CDR3 totals 16 residues. With 0 bases removed from V and 1 base from J, the gap between germline ends came to 11 bases. Germline CDR1 is SGHDT and CDR2 is YYEEEE. CDR3 nucleotides: TGTGCCAGCAGCTTGGGCTGGGGTAAATCTGGAAACACCATATATTTT. Protein product: CASSLGWGKSGNTIYF. The full variable domain, its missing parts supplied by reference TRBV5-6 and TRBJ1-3, is DAGVTQSPTHLIKTRGQQVTLRCSPKSGHDTVSWYQQALGQGPQFIFQYYEEEERQRGNFPDRFSGHQFPNYSSELNVNALLLGDSALYLCASSLGWGKSGNTIYFGEGSWLTVV.

This clonotype has ten or more counts. The genes are TRBV7-6 and TRBJ2-3; D possibly corresponds to TRBD1 (7 bases). This CDR3 contains 14 residues. Germline assignment: CDR1 SGHVS and CDR2 FNYEAQ. Trimming left V 4 bases short and J 6 bases short, with 14 bases between. CDR3 sequence reads: CASSYLPGGDTQYF. The CDR3 coding sequence is TGTGCCAGCAGCTACTTACCAGGGGGGGATACGCAGTATTTT.